Following are 8 T cell receptor beta chains from one sample sequenced in a study of T cells after yellow fever vaccination. TCRdb redid the calling of the 5' RACE reads with MiXCR, one entry per CDR3 protein. The repertoire includes roughly 500,000 distinct CDR3 sequences, 15% to 20% of them detected once, and 14% sits in the top ten. Material: PBMCs, obtained 15 days after the yellow fever booster vaccination. The receptors originated from a man aged 25 to 40 who received the YFV17D yellow fever vaccine.

The chain joins TRBV29-1 to TRBJ2-4, with 7 positions matching TRBD2. Germline V CDR1 and CDR2: SQVTM, ANQGSEA. V shed 6 bases, J shed 4 bases, and the junction held 9 bases outside the gene matches. This CDR3 comprises 14 residues. The CDR3 protein is CSVSLGREKNIQYF. The CDR3, as DNA: TGCAGCGTGTCCCTAGGGCGGGAGAAAAACATTCAGTACTTC.

The chain links TRBV6-2 or TRBV6-3 to TRBJ2-1; 10 bases agree with TRBD2. Trimming cost V 6 bases and J 4 bases; bases outside gene matches: 3. The germline V gene encodes CDR1 MNHEY and CDR2 SVGEGT. The CDR3 covers 14 residues. CDR3 nucleotides: TGTGCCAGCAGGACTAGCGGGTTTTACAATGAGCAGTTCTTC. Translation: CASRTSGFYNEQFF.

This clonotype was detected many times. This sequence joins TRBV6-5 and TRBJ2-1, with 10 bases matching TRBD2. V shed 6 bases, J shed 5 bases, and the junction held 16 bases outside the gene matches. Germline CDR1 and CDR2: MNHEY and SVGAGI. There are 18 residues in the CDR3. The CDR3 spells CASSLLAGVEKFDNEQFF. CDR3 sequence (DNA): TGTGCCAGCAGCCTCCTAGCGGGAGTGGAAAAGTTCGACAATGAGCAGTTCTTC.

The rearrangement links TRBV7-2 to TRBJ1-5; 9 positions agree with TRBD1. CDR1 and CDR2 from the germline V gene are SGHTA and FQGNSA. V lost 6 bases and J lost 3; bases outside the gene matches: 6. CDR3 length: 15 residues. The CDR3 is CASSYTGGTNQPQHF. For the CDR3, the DNA is TGTGCCAGCAGTTATACAGGGGGCACCAATCAGCCCCAGCATTTT.

The chain combines TRBV19 with TRBJ2-1, with TRBD2 matching over 10 bases. CDR3 size: 16 residues. J gave up 9 bases and V 5 bases, and 13 bases lay outside the gene matches. Germline CDR1 LNHDA, CDR2 SQIVND (reference sequence). The chain's CDR3 is CASSPSASGRIGEQFF. DNA for the CDR3: TGTGCCAGTAGTCCCTCGGCTAGCGGGAGAATTGGTGAGCAGTTCTTC.

Here the CDR3 DNA reads TGTGCCAGCAGCACCGGGACAGGGGTGACTTCACCCCTCCACTTT. This sequence encodes CASSTGTGVTSPLHF. This chain uses TRBV7-9 with TRBJ1-6, with TRBD1 matching 10 bases. Germline CDR1 SEHNR, CDR2 FQNEAQ (reference sequence). The CDR3 totals 15 residues. The ends lost 5 bases at V and 9 bases at J; junction bases unmatched: 7. Full variable domain (remainder filled in from reference TRBV7-9 and TRBJ1-6): DTGVSQNPRHKITKRGQNVTFRCDPISEHNRLYWYRQTLGQGPEFLTYFQNEAQLEKSRLLSDRFSAERPKGSFSTLEIQRTEQGDSAMYLCASSTGTGVTSPLHFGNGTRLTVT.

The rearrangement uses TRBV28 and TRBJ2-4; unclear D gene. CDR3 length equals 12 residues. V gave up 3 bases and J gave up 6 bases, with 6 bases separating them. Germline V gene sequence: CDR1 MDHEN, CDR2 SYDVKM. CDR3 protein: CASSFKLNIQYF. The CDR3, as DNA: TGTGCCAGCAGTTTCAAGTTAAACATTCAGTACTTC.

This clonotype was found a few times. CDR3: CASSYGQGRTQHSGANVLTF. DNA of the CDR3: TGTGCCAGCAGCTATGGACAGGGAAGAACTCAGCACTCTGGGGCCAACGTCCTGACTTTC. This rearrangement joins TRBV7-3 to TRBJ2-6, with 8 bases lining up with TRBD1. The CDR3 spans 20 residues. Germline V gives CDR1 SGHTA, CDR2 FQGTGA. The junction had 14 bases not matched to a gene; V was cut back by 4 bases and J by 0 bases.